Presented here are 24 T cell receptor beta chains from one specimen sequenced in a study of blood T cell repertoires in COVID-19. Data came from immunoSEQ multiplex PCR; TCRdb stores just in-frame clones and leaves some out. The profile covers about 310,000 clones, with roughly 90% appearing a single time and roughly a tenth taken by the ten largest. Specimen: PBMCs or T cells enriched from blood (not recorded which). All receptors come from a middle-aged woman who had recovered from COVID-19.

The chain links TRBV5-1 to TRBJ2-5; 10 positions agree with TRBD2. The V and J ends lost 0 bases and 5 bases, in that order; junction bases with no gene match: 1. Per the germline V gene, CDR1 is SGHRS and CDR2 is YFSETQ. CDR3 length: 14 amino acids. The CDR3 nucleotides are TGCGCCAGCAGCTTGGGTAGCGGGAGGGAGACCCAGTACTTC. It yields the protein CASSLGSGRETQYF.

The rearrangement links TRBV6-5 to TRBJ1-5; TRBD1 matches 7 bases. The germline gives CDR1 MNHEY, CDR2 SVGAGI. The V gene end was trimmed by 5 bases and the J gene end by 9 bases; junction bases not matched to a gene: 10. The CDR3 has 14 amino acids. This CDR3 reads CASSPTGSLAPQHF. The CDR3 bases are TGTGCCAGCAGTCCGACAGGGAGCCTCGCGCCCCAGCATTTT.

The rearrangement joins TRBV27 to TRBJ2-2, with 7 bases identical to TRBD2. The V gene's germline CDR1 is MNHEY and CDR2 SMNVEV (reference sequence). The CDR3 has 20 residues. V was clipped by 4 bases and J by 6 bases; unmatched bases: 23. The CDR3 DNA sequence: TGTGCCAGCAGTTCTCATGCGGGCCAGAGAAGCGGGATGCGGGCCGGGGAGCTGTTTTTT. Translation: CASSSHAGQRSGMRAGELFF.

This sequence joins TRBV7-6 and TRBJ1-4; D not certain. CDR3 length: 12 residues. Germline-derived CDR1 and CDR2 are SGHVS and FNYEAQ. Trimming removed 1 base from V and 7 bases from J, with 4 bases in between. CDR3 nucleotide sequence: TGTGCCAGCAGCTTAGACGGTGAAAAACTGTTTTTT. It is translated as CASSLDGEKLFF.

The genes are TRBV2 and TRBJ1-5; D might be TRBD1 (5 bases). The CDR3 has 14 residues. The V end lost 5 bases, the J end lost 3 bases, and 11 bases lay between the germline ends. CDR1 SNHLY and CDR2 FYNNEI come from the germline V gene. This chain's CDR3 is CASSQRQNNQPQHF. CDR3 nucleotides: TGTGCCAGCAGTCAAAGACAGAACAATCAGCCCCAGCATTTT.

The sample holds one count of this clone. The genes are TRBV7-9 and TRBJ2-3; possibly TRBD1 for D (7 bases). Germline lookup yields CDR1 SEHNR and CDR2 FQNEAQ (reference sequence). V lost 8 bases, J lost 0 bases, and 21 bases lay in between. There are 17 residues in the CDR3. The CDR3 spells CASSGPQGGPSTDTQYF. DNA of the CDR3: TGTGCCAGCTCCGGTCCCCAGGGGGGCCCTAGCACAGATACGCAGTATTTT.

CDR3 region: CASEPGNNQPQHF. The DNA of the CDR3 is TGTGCCAGCGAACCAGGAAACAATCAGCCCCAGCATTTT. The chain links TRBV28 to TRBJ1-5; no firm D call. Between the trimmed V and J ends, which lost 8 bases and 3 bases, there was a span of 11 bases. CDR1 is MDHEN, CDR2 SYDVKM, per germline. The length of the CDR3 is 13 residues.

This clone was found a few times. This chain uses TRBV5-6 with TRBJ2-5; 8 bases match TRBD1. Germline lookup yields CDR1 SGHDT and CDR2 YYEEEE. Trimming at V came to 1 base and at J to 4 bases, leaving 6 bases not matched to a gene. This CDR3 is built from 15 residues. The chain's CDR3 is CASSLSLQGGETQYF. CDR3 bases: TGTGCCAGCAGCTTGTCCCTACAGGGGGGAGAGACCCAGTACTTC.

This clone was observed a few times. The V and J genes are TRBV6-2 or TRBV6-3 and TRBJ1-1; no firm D call. Germline-derived CDR1 and CDR2 are MNHEY and SVGEGT. The V end was cut by 6 bases, the J end by 1 base, with 12 bases between. The CDR3 totals 14 residues. CDR3 in amino acids: CASSPGRWNTEAFF. In nucleotides, the CDR3 is TGTGCCAGCAGCCCCGGCAGGTGGAACACTGAAGCTTTCTTT.

The gene calls are TRBV24-1 and TRBJ2-5; 13 bases map to TRBD2. The CDR3 covers 16 residues. Germline V gene lookup returns CDR1 KGHDR and CDR2 SFDVKD. Unmatched junction bases numbered 4, after V lost 3 bases and J lost 4 bases. CDR3 sequence reads: CATSDPGLAGRETQYF. The CDR3 DNA follows: TGTGCCACCAGTGATCCGGGACTAGCGGGAAGAGAGACCCAGTACTTC.

This sequence joins TRBV11-3 and TRBJ2-7, with 8 positions matching TRBD1. After removal of 2 bases from V and 1 base from J, the junction contained 10 bases not matched to a gene. Germline CDR1 reads SGHNT; CDR2 reads YENEEA. This CDR3 is 17 amino acids long. For the CDR3, the DNA is TGTGCCAGCAGCTTATCCCCCCGGGACAGGATTTCCTACGAGCAGTACTTC. The encoded protein is CASSLSPRDRISYEQYF.

The chain links TRBV7-6 to TRBJ1-5, with TRBD1 matching over 8 bases. Germline values: CDR1 SGHVS, CDR2 FNYEAQ. The V segment lost 5 bases and the J segment 4 bases; nucleotides outside the gene matches: 4. The CDR3 runs to 14 residues. CDR3 bases: TGTGCCAGCAGCATACGACAGGGGAATCAGCCCCAGCATTTT. Protein product: CASSIRQGNQPQHF.

The V and J genes are TRBV4-3 and TRBJ2-7; TRBD2 matches 10 bases. V shed 0 bases and J 3 bases; nucleotides not matched to a gene: 5. Germline V gene sequence: CDR1 LGHNA, CDR2 YSLEER. The CDR3 is 16 amino acids. CDR3 sequence: CASSQDTSGVVYEQYF. The CDR3 region has the DNA TGCGCCAGCAGCCAAGACACTAGCGGGGTTGTCTACGAGCAGTACTTC.

V usage is TRBV28 and J usage is TRBJ2-2; TRBD2 matches 11 bases. Trimming removed 5 bases from V and 7 bases from J; junction bases left unmatched: 6. Per germline, CDR1 MDHEN and CDR2 SYDVKM. The CDR3 spans 15 residues. The chain's CDR3 is CASSKRLAGIGELFF. DNA of the CDR3: TGTGCCAGCAGTAAGAGACTAGCGGGGATCGGGGAGCTGTTTTTT.

This chain links TRBV5-4 with TRBJ2-2; 9 bases are a match to TRBD1. The germline V gene has CDR1 SGHNT and CDR2 YYREEE (reference sequence). V trimming: 4 bases; J trimming: 7 bases; junction bases outside the gene matches: 5. The CDR3 contains 14 residues. The CDR3 protein is CASSAGQGIGELFF. CDR3 nucleotide sequence: TGTGCCAGCAGCGCCGGACAGGGGATCGGGGAGCTGTTTTTT.

Comment on this clone: This CDR3 is also generated by other DNA sequences in the sample. The chain links TRBV18 to TRBJ1-5, with D tentatively TRBD1 (6 bases). V was trimmed by 6 bases and J by 4 bases, leaving 10 bases between them. This CDR3 is built from 13 residues. Germline V gene data show CDR1 as KGHSH and CDR2 as LQKENI. The CDR3 sequence: CASSPGQNQPQHF. CDR3 in DNA: TGTGCCAGCTCCCCCGGACAGAATCAGCCCCAGCATTTT.

The CDR3 DNA follows: TGTGCCAGCAGTTTGTTAAGGGCCGGGAAGAACTATGGCTACACCTTC. This gives the protein CASSLLRAGKNYGYTF. The chain carries TRBV7-9 and TRBJ1-2; D call uncertain. This CDR3 spans 16 amino acids. V was trimmed by 6 bases and J by 2 bases, leaving 19 bases between them. Germline CDR1 SEHNR, CDR2 FQNEAQ (reference sequence).

The genes are TRBV9 and TRBJ2-1; 8 bases fit TRBD2. This CDR3 region has 16 residues. V gave up 4 bases and J gave up 1 base; unmatched junction bases: 7. The germline V gene has CDR1 SGDLS and CDR2 YYNGEE. This CDR3 is CASSSHSGESYNEQFF. The CDR3 region has the DNA TGTGCCAGCAGCTCCCATAGCGGGGAATCCTACAATGAGCAGTTCTTC.

V and J are TRBV30 and TRBJ1-2; D possibly corresponds to TRBD1 (6 bases). The CDR3 sequence is 15 residues long. The germline CDR1 and CDR2 sequences are GTSNPN and SVGIG (reference sequence). With 3 bases removed from V and 0 bases from J, the gap between germline ends came to 14 bases. The chain's CDR3 is CAWREQGAPNYGYTF. The CDR3 DNA reads as TGTGCCTGGAGAGAACAGGGCGCGCCTAACTATGGCTACACCTTC.

This chain joins TRBV5-4 and TRBJ2-7; TRBD1 matches 11 bases. The CDR3 extends over 15 amino acids. Germline lookup yields CDR1 SGHNT and CDR2 YYREEE (reference sequence). The junction had 4 bases not matched to a gene; V was cut back by 4 bases and J by 1 base. CDR3 in DNA: TGTGCCAGCAGCGGGGGACAGGGGGATTCCTACGAGCAGTACTTC. Amino acid sequence: CASSGGQGDSYEQYF.

V gene TRBV7-3 combines with J gene TRBJ2-7; 9 nucleotides agree with TRBD1. Germline CDR1 and CDR2: SGHTA and FQGTGA. The CDR3 is made up of 15 amino acids. J gave up 6 bases and V 10 bases, and 16 bases lay outside the gene matches. The CDR3 loop reads CATGSPGQGTGEQYF. DNA of the CDR3: TGTGCCACGGGGTCGCCGGGACAGGGTACTGGCGAGCAGTACTTC.

The chain joins TRBV6-2 or TRBV6-3 to TRBJ2-2; TRBD1 matches 7 bases. With V trimmed by 5 bases and J by 6 bases, 15 bases remained unmatched. Germline V gene lookup returns CDR1 MNHEY and CDR2 SVGEGT. CDR3 length equals 17 residues. The CDR3 loop reads CASSHNFMTGWAGELFF. The CDR3 region has the DNA TGTGCCAGCAGTCATAACTTTATGACAGGGTGGGCCGGGGAGCTGTTTTTT.

This clone was counted a few times. This sequence joins TRBV9 and TRBJ2-3, with 7 bases lining up with TRBD1. J gave up 2 bases and V 3 bases, and 6 bases lay outside the gene matches. Germline V gene lookup returns CDR1 SGDLS and CDR2 YYNGEE. The CDR3 is 15 residues long. In nucleotides, the CDR3 is TGTGCCAGCAGCGGAGGGGACAGCAACACAGATACGCAGTATTTT. Translating gives CASSGGDSNTDTQYF.

The genes are TRBV24-1 and TRBJ2-2; TRBD2 might be the D (5 bases). CDR1 and CDR2 (germline): KGHDR, SFDVKD. V lost 1 base to trimming and J lost 0 bases, with 8 bases between them. There are 16 residues in the CDR3. CDR3 loop: CATSDFTGSNTGELFF. CDR3 bases: TGTGCCACCAGTGATTTTACGGGGTCGAACACCGGGGAGCTGTTTTTT.